This T cell receptor (beta chain) is from a study of OX40 agonist ivuxolimab in advanced cancers. Looking at the study overall: Ivuxolimab was an agonistic, fully human IgG2 monoclonal antibody directed against OX40 (CD134), a costimulatory receptor. Intravenous ivuxolimab was administered to patients every 2 weeks at six dose levels: 0.01, 0.1, 0.3, 1.5, 3 and 10 mg/kg. Of the roughly 51 patients in dose escalation, 19 had hepatocellular carcinoma, some 15 had melanoma, 9 had renal cell carcinoma and 9 had head and neck cancer. In the dose-escalation cohort, around 80% of patients were male, and the mean age was approximately 60 years with a range of roughly 23 to 90. Prior anti-PD-1, anti-PD-L1 or anti-CTLA-4 therapy was permitted, and checkpoint inhibitors had been received by about two fifths of dose-escalation patients. Partial responses were achieved by three dose-escalation patients, of whom one had hepatocellular carcinoma and two had cutaneous melanoma. Peripheral TCRbeta sequencing aimed to test whether ivuxolimab altered TCR sequence diversity and caused clonal T-cell expansion. The monotherapy dose-escalation portion (N of about 52 patients) of the phase I ivuxolimab trial is reported in the paper. General findings and caveats noted by the study authors: The antigen specificity of the peripheral T cells that underwent clonal expansion was not determined. Clonal expansion of both CD4+ and CD8+ blood T cells was observed from baseline to week 6 at doses 0.1 to 3.0 mg/kg. After ivuxolimab, CD8+ T cells had more expanded clones than CD4+ T cells on average. In the 0.1-3.0 mg/kg groups, partial responders had among the lowest normalized peripheral clonal expansion, particularly in CD8+ T cells. Low levels of normalized T-cell clonal expansion were also seen in some patients who did not respond.

As to this clone: It has no known antigen specificity. Base qualities were left out, and no much larger clone turns up one base away.

Trimming accounts for 2 bases at V and 5 bases at J, while the number of junction bases matched to no gene is 9. The CDR3 runs 17 amino acids, cysteine and phenylalanine included. CDR3 DNA is the only sequence kept; it has 51 bases, read in frame from the first base. According to the germline V gene, CDR1 reads SGHTS and CDR2 reads YDEGEE. Patients with a history of autoimmune disease or receiving systemic immunosuppression were excluded from the trial. Peripheral blood for TCR sequencing was collected from all dose cohorts at baseline, on cycle 4 day 1, and on cycle 7 day 1. Samples were obtained from an open-label, multicenter, first-in-human phase I dose-escalation trial of ivuxolimab. Adults with locally advanced or metastatic head and neck squamous cell, hepatocellular, melanoma or renal cell carcinoma were enrolled in the trial. CD4+ and CD8+ T cells were sorted separately from peripheral blood before TCR sequencing.

Genomic DNA was extracted from sorted cells for sequencing of the TCRbeta CDR3 region. TCRbeta CDR3 regions were sequenced using the immunoSEQ Assay. The source is immuneACCESS, and TCRdb retained only in-frame sequences with V and J called. Part of the clones is not carried over; for the studies checked, unresolved V genes explain less than half of this, and the remainder is unexplained. Here the sample has over 85,000 clones; about 80% occur a single time. The ten top clones hold roughly 1.5% of the sample. The rearrangement combines TRBV5-8 with TRBJ1-4, with 10 bases matching TRBD1. The input for sequencing was CD4+ or CD8+ T cells sorted from blood, taken in a trial of the OX40 agonist ivuxolimab. The sequence was collected from an adult with an advanced solid tumor such as melanoma, head and neck, liver or kidney cancer. The sequence in DNA is TGTGCCAGCAGCTTAATCAACTCGGACAGGGGGAATGAAAAACTGTTTTTT. Its product reads: CASSLINSDRGNEKLFF.